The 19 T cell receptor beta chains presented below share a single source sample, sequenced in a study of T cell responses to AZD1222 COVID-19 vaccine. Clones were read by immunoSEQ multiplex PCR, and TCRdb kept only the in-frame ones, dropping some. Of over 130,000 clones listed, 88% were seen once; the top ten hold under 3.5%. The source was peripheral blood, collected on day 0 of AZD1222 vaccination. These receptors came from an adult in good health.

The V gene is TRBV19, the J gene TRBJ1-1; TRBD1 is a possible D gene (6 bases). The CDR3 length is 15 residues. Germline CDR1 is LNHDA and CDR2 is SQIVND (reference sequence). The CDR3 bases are TGTCCCTCTAGTGGTTCGGACAGACAGAACACTGAAGCTTTCTTT. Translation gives CPSSGSDRQNTEAFF.

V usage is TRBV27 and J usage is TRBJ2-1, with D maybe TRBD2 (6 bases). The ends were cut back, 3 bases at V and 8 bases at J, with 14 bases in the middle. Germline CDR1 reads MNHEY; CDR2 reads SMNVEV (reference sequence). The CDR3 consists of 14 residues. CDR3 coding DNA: TGTGCCAGCAGTTTTTTTGTCGGGGAGGATGAGCAGTTCTTC. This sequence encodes CASSFFVGEDEQFF.

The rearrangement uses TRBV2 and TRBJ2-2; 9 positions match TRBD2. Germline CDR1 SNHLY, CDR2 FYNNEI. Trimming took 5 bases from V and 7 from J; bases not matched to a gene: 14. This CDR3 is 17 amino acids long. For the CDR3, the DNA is TGTGCCAGCAGTACTCCCGGGACTAGCAGGTCGGTCGGGGAGCTGTTTTTT. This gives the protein CASSTPGTSRSVGELFF.

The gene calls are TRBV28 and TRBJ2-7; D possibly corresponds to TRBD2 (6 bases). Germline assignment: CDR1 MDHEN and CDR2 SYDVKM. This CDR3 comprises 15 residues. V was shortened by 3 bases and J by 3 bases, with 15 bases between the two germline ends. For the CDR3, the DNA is TGTGCCAGCAGTTTCTGGTGGACTAAAGACTACGAGCAGTACTTC. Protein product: CASSFWWTKDYEQYF.

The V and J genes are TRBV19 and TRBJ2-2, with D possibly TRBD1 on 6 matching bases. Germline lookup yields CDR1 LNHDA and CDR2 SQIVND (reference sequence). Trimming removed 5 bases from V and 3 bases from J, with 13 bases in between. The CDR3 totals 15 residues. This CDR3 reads CASSLLGGHTGELFF. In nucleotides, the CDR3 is TGTGCCAGTAGTCTCCTAGGGGGTCACACCGGGGAGCTGTTTTTT.

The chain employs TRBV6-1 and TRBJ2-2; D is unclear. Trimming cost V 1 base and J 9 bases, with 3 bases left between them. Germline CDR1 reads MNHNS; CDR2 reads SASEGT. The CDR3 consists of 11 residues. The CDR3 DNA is TGTGCCAGCAGTGAAGTCAGGGAGCTGTTTTTT. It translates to CASSEVRELFF.

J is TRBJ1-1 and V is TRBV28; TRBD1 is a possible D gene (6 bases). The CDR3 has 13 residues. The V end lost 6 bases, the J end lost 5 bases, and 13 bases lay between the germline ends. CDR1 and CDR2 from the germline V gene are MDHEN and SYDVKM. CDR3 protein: CASRYNRATEAFF. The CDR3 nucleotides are TGTGCCAGCAGATATAACAGGGCGACTGAAGCTTTCTTT.

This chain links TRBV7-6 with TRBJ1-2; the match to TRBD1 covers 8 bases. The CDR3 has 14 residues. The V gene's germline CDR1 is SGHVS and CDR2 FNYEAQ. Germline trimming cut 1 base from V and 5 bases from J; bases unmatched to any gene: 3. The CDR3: CASSLGTGSYGYTF. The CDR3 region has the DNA TGTGCCAGCAGCTTAGGGACAGGGAGTTATGGCTACACCTTC.

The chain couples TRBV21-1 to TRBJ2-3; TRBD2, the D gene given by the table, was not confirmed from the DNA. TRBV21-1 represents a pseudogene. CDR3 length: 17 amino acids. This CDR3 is CASSKWLGLAGTDTQYF. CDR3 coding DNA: TGTGCCAGCAGCAAATGGCTAGGACTAGCGGGCACAGATACGCAGTATTTT.

CDR3 in amino acids: CASTPEGWGNTIYF. The CDR3 region has the DNA TGTGCCAGTACCCCAGAGGGCTGGGGAAACACCATATATTTT. The chain carries TRBV19 and TRBJ1-3; D is undetermined. In germline, CDR1 is LNHDA, CDR2 SQIVND (reference sequence). This CDR3 is 14 amino acids long. Deletions cut 7 bases from V and 4 bases from J, with 14 bases between.

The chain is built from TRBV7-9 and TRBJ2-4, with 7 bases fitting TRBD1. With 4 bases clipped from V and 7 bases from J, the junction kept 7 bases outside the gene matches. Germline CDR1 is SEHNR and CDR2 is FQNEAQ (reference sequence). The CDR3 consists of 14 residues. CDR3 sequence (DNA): TGTGCCAGCAGCTCCGACAGGGTTGGTAACATTCAGTACTTC. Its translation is CASSSDRVGNIQYF.

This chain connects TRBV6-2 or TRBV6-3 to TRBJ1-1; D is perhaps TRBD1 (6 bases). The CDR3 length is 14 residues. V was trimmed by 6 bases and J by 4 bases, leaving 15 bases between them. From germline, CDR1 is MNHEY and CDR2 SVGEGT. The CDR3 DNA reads TGTGCCAGCAGCGACTACCCAGGGGTCACTGAAGCTTTCTTT. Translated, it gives CASSDYPGVTEAFF.

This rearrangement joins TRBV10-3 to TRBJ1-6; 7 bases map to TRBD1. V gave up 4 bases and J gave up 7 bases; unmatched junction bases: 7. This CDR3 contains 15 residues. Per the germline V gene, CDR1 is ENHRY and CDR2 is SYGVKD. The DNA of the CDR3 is TGTGCCATCAGTGGCGCAGACAGGGAGAATTCACCCCTCCACTTT. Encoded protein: CAISGADRENSPLHF.

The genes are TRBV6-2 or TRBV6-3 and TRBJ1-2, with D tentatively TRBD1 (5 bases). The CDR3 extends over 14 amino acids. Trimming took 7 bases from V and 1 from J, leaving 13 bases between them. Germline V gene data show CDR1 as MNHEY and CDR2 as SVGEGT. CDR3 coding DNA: TGTGCCAGCACCCCTAAGGGGTATAACTATGGCTACACCTTC. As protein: CASTPKGYNYGYTF.

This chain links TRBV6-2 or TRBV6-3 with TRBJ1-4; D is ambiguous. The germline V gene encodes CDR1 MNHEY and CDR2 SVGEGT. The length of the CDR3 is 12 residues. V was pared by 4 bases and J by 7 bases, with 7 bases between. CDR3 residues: CASSSQSEKLFF. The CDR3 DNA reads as TGTGCCAGCAGTTCTCAGAGTGAAAAACTGTTTTTT.

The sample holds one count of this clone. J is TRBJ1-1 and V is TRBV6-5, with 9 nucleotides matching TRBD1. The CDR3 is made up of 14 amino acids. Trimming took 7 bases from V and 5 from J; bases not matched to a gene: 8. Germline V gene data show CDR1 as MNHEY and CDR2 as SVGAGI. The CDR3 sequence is CASIRDRVKTEAFF. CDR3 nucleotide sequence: TGTGCCAGCATCCGGGACAGGGTAAAGACTGAAGCTTTCTTT.

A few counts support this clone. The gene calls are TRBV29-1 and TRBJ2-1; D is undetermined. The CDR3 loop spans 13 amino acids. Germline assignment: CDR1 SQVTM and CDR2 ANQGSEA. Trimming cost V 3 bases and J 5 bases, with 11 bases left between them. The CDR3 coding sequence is TGCAGCGTTGAGGCGGTTCGGGACAATGAGCAGTTCTTC. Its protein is CSVEAVRDNEQFF.

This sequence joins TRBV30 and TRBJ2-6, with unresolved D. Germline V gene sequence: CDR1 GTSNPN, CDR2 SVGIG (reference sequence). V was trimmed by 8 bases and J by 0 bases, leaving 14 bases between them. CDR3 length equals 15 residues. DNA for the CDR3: TGTGCCCGTCAGGATCATGGCTCTGGGGCCAACGTCCTGACTTTC. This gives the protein CARQDHGSGANVLTF. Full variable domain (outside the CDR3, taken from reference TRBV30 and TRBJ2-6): SQTIHQWPATLVQPVGSPLSLECTVEGTSNPNLYWYRQAAGRGLQLLFYSVGIGQISSEVPQNLSASRPQDRQFILSSKKLLLSDSGFYLCARQDHGSGANVLTFGAGSRLTVL.

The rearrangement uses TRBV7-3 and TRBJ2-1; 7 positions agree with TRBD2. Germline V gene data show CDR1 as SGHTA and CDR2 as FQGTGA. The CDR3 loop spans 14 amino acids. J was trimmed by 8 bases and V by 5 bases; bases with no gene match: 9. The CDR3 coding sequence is TGTGCCAGCAGCCCTAGCGGAAACGCGGATGAGCAGTTCTTC. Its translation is CASSPSGNADEQFF.